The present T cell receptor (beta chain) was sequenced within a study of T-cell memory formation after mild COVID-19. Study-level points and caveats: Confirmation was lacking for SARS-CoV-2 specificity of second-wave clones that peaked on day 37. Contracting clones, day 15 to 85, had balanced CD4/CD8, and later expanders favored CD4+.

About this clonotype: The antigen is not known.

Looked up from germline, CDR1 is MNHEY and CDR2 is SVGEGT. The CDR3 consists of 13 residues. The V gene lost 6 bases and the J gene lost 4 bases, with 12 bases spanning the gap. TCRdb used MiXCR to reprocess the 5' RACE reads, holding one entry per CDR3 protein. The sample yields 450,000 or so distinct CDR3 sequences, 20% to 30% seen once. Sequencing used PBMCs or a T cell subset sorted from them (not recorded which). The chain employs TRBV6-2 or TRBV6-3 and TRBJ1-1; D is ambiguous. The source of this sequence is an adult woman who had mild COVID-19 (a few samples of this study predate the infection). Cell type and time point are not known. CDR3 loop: CASRRDRVTEAFF. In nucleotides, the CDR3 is TGTGCCAGCAGACGCGATCGTGTCACTGAAGCTTTCTTT.